This T cell receptor (beta chain) was recorded in a study of blood T cell repertoires in COVID-19. For the study at large: Samples of COVID-19 (acute and convalescent) were obtained from the United States, Italy and Spain.

Methods used by the authors: Nucleated cell counts were estimated from reference gene primer amplification. TCRdb's copy holds only in-frame clones and misses some; the assay was immunoSEQ multiplex PCR. D and trimming were read from the DNA, whereas the V and J calls and clone size are those reported in that table. The sample lists about 80,000 clones; around 83% were seen once. The J segment lost 8 bases and the V segment lost 3 bases, leaving 12 bases of the junction unmatched. The germline V gene has CDR1 LNHDA and CDR2 SQIVND (reference sequence). This CDR3 spans 15 amino acids. This sequence joins TRBV19 and TRBJ1-2, with 7 bases matching TRBD1. Sequencing was carried out using peripheral blood. This sequence was found in a man aged 80 or over with active or convalescent COVID-19. The CDR3 DNA reads as TGTGCCAGTAGTATGGGGTCGACAGGGACCAGCGGCTACACCTTC. Residues: CASSMGSTGTSGYTF.